These 7 T cell receptor beta chains were sequenced from one sample in a study of T-cell memory formation after mild COVID-19. TCRdb itself ran the 5' RACE reads through MiXCR, one entry per CDR3 protein. The repertoire consists of a few hundred thousand distinct CDR3 sequences, with around 26% occurring once and the leading ten covering about an eighth. Sequences were obtained from PBMCs or a T cell subset sorted from them (not recorded which). The receptors come from an adult woman who had mild COVID-19 (a few samples of this study predate the infection). Cell type and time point are not known.

This clonotype appeared a few times. The chain joins TRBV30 to TRBJ2-2; no clear D gene. Germline values: CDR1 GTSNPN, CDR2 SVGIG (reference sequence). Trimming left V 0 bases short and J 0 bases short, with 2 bases between. The CDR3 spans 13 residues. The CDR3, as DNA: TGTGCCTGGAGTGTAACGAACACCGGGGAGCTGTTTTTT. Translated, it gives CAWSVTNTGELFF.

V usage is TRBV9 and J usage is TRBJ2-1, with 8 bases that match TRBD2. Germline assignment: CDR1 SGDLS and CDR2 YYNGEE. The CDR3 consists of 18 residues. J lost 0 bases, V lost 0 bases, and 8 bases had no gene match. CDR3 sequence (DNA): TGTGCCAGCAGCGTAGTCGGGCGGGGGGCCAGCTCCTACAATGAGCAGTTCTTC. Translation gives CASSVVGRGASSYNEQFF.

V is TRBV18 and J is TRBJ2-1, with unresolved D. In germline, CDR1 is KGHSH, CDR2 LQKENI. CDR3 length equals 17 residues. V dropped 4 bases and J dropped 0 bases, with 16 bases sitting between them. The CDR3 protein is CASSLRTWPDSYNEQFF. The CDR3 DNA follows: TGTGCCAGCTCACTTCGGACCTGGCCGGACTCCTACAATGAGCAGTTCTTC.

This clonotype was observed a handful of times. This chain connects TRBV12-3 or TRBV12-4 to TRBJ2-3, with 10 bases fitting TRBD2. V was clipped by 5 bases and J by 4 bases; unmatched bases: 12. This CDR3 has 17 amino acids. Written as DNA, the CDR3 is TGTGCCAGCAGTCCTAGCGGGAGAGTCTCCCTCGCAGATACGCAGTATTTT. Residues: CASSPSGRVSLADTQYF.

This clonotype has only a few counts. The chain employs TRBV27 and TRBJ2-7, with 8 bases lining up with TRBD1. The CDR3 covers 14 residues. Germline assignment: CDR1 MNHEY and CDR2 SMNVEV (reference sequence). With V trimmed by 5 bases and J by 2 bases, 5 bases remained unmatched. DNA for the CDR3: TGTGCCAGCAGTGATCGGACAGGGCCCTACGAGCAGTACTTC. Translation: CASSDRTGPYEQYF.

This chain links TRBV2 with TRBJ2-7; 10 nucleotides line up with TRBD1. V trimming: 5 bases; J trimming: 3 bases; junction bases outside the gene matches: 10. There are 16 residues in the CDR3. CDR1 and CDR2 from the germline V gene are SNHLY and FYNNEI. CDR3 nucleotide sequence: TGTGCCAGCAGTAGACAGGGGGCGTGGTCGGGCTACGAGCAGTACTTC. Its protein product is CASSRQGAWSGYEQYF.

The rearrangement uses TRBV9 and TRBJ1-3, with a weak D call TRBD1 (5 bases). Between the trimmed V and J ends, which lost 2 bases and 4 bases, there was a span of 13 bases. The germline V gene encodes CDR1 SGDLS and CDR2 YYNGEE. This CDR3 has 15 amino acids. The CDR3 spells CASSVAGRIGNTIYF. DNA of the CDR3: TGTGCCAGCAGCGTTGCAGGGAGGATAGGAAACACCATATATTTT.